Listed here is a single TCR beta chain. What it binds is unknown. After removal of 5 bases from V and 1 base from J, the junction contained 9 bases not matched to a gene. Germline V gene data show CDR1 as SGHTA and CDR2 as FQGTGA. This CDR3 region has 16 residues. This specimen belongs to a study of T cell responses to AZD1222 COVID-19 vaccine. The data were produced by immunoSEQ multiplex PCR, yet TCRdb's version contains in-frame clones alone and is incomplete. The table lists about 130,000 clones, more than 85% of them singletons. Findings and caveats of the study: The repertoires were collected only after the peak T cell response. Only a handful of AZD1222 recipients, six or seven in all, had baseline seropositivity. Once two AZD1222 doses were given, Spike-specific TCR breadth and depth went up.

The chain links TRBV7-3 to TRBJ1-1, with 8 bases fitting TRBD1. This material consisted of peripheral blood, taken 28 days after the second AZD1222 dose. This clonotype originated in an adult who received the AZD1222 COVID-19 vaccine. The CDR3 loop reads CASSPRTGRGNTEAFF. CDR3 DNA sequence: TGTGCCAGCAGCCCCCGGACAGGGCGGGGGAACACTGAAGCTTTCTTT.